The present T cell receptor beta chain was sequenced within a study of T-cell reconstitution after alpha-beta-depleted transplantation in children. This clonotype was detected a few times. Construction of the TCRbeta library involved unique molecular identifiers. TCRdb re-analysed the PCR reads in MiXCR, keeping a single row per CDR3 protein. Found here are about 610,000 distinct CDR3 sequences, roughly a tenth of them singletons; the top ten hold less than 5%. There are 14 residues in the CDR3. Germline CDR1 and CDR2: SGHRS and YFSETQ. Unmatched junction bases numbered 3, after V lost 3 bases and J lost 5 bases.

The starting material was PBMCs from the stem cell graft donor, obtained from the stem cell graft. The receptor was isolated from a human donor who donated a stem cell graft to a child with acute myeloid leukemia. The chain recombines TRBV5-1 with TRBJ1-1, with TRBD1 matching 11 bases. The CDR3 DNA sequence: TGCGCCAGCAGCTGGACAGGGGGCCTAACTGAAGCTTTCTTT. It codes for CASSWTGGLTEAFF.